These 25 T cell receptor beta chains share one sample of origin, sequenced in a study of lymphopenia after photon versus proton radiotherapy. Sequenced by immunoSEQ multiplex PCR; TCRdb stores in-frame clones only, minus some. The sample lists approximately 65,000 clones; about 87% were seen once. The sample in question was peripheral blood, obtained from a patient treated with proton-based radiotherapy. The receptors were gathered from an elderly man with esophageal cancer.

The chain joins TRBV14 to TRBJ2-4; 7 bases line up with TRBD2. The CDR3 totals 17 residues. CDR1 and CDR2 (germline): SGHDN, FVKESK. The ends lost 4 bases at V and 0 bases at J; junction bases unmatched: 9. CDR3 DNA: TGTGCCAGCAGCCCGGCTCAGACTAGCCTAGCCAAAAACATTCAGTACTTC. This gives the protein CASSPAQTSLAKNIQYF.

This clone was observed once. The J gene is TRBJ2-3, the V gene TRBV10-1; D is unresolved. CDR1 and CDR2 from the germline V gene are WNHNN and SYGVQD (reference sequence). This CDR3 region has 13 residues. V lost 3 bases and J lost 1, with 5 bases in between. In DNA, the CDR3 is TGCGCCAGCAGTGAAGGCGGCACAGATACGCAGTATTTT. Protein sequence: CASSEGGTDTQYF.

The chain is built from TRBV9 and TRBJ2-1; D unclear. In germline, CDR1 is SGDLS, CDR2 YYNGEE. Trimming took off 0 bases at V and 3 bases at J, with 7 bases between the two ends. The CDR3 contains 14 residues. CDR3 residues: CASSVGKGYNEQFF. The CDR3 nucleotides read TGTGCCAGCAGCGTAGGAAAAGGCTACAATGAGCAGTTCTTC.

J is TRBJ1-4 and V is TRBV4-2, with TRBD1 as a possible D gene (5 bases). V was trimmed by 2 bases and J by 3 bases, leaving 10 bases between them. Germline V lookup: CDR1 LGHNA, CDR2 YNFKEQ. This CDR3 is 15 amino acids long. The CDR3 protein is CASSQNRGANEKLFF. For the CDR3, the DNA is TGTGCCAGCAGCCAAAATCGGGGGGCTAATGAAAAACTGTTTTTT.

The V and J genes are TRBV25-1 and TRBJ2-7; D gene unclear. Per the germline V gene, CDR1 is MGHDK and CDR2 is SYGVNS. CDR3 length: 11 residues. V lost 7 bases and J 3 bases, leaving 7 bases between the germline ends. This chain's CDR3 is CASNKNYEQYF. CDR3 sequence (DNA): TGTGCCAGCAATAAAAACTACGAGCAGTACTTC.

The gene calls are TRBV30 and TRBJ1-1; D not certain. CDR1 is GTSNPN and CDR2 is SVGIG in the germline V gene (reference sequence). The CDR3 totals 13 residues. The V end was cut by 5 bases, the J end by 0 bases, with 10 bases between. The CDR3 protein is CAWEVEVNTEAFF. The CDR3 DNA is TGTGCCTGGGAAGTGGAGGTGAACACTGAAGCTTTCTTT.

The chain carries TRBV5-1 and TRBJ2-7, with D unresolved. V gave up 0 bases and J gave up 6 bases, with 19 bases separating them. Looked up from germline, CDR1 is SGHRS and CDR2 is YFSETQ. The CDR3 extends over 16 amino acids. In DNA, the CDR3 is TGCGCCAGCAGCTTGGGGACCCCGGGTATCGAACCCGAGCAGTACTTC. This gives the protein CASSLGTPGIEPEQYF.

The CDR3: CASSSEPTGGNTIYF. The DNA for the CDR3 is TGTGCCAGCAGCTCTGAACCGACAGGAGGAAACACCATATATTTT. The V gene is TRBV5-4, the J gene TRBJ1-3; D perhaps matches TRBD1 (6 bases). The V and J ends lost 3 bases and 4 bases respectively, with 14 bases between them. The CDR3 extends over 15 amino acids. Germline V gene sequence: CDR1 SGHNT, CDR2 YYREEE (reference sequence). Full variable domain (rest looked up from reference TRBV5-4 and TRBJ1-3): ETGVTQSPTHLIKTRGQQVTLRCSSQSGHNTVSWYQQALGQGPQFIFQYYREEENGRGNFPPRFSGLQFPNYSSELNVNALELDDSALYLCASSSEPTGGNTIYFGEGSWLTVV.

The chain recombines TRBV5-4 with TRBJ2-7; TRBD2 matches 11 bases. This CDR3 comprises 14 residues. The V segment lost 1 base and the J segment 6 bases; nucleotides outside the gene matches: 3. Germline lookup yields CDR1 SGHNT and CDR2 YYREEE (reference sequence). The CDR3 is CASSLSLAGGEQYF. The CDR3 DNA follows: TGTGCCAGCAGCTTGAGCCTAGCGGGAGGCGAGCAGTACTTC.

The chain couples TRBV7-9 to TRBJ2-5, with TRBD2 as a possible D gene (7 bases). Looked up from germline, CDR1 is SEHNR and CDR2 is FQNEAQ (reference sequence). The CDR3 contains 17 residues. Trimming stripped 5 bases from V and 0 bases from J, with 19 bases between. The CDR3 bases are TGTGCCAGCAGCCCAAGCGCGGGGGCGCCGTACCAAGAGACCCAGTACTTC. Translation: CASSPSAGAPYQETQYF.

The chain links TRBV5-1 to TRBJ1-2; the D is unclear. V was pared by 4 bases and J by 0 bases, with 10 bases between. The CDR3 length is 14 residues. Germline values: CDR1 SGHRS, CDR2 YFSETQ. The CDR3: CASSTDGANYGYTF. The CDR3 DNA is TGCGCCAGCAGCACGGACGGAGCTAACTATGGCTACACCTTC.

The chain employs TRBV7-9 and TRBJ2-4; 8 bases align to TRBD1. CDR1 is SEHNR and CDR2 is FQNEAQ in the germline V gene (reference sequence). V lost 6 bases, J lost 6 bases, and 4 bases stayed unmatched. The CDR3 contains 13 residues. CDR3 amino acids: CASRRTGLNIQYF. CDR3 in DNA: TGTGCCAGCAGGCGGACAGGGTTAAACATTCAGTACTTC.

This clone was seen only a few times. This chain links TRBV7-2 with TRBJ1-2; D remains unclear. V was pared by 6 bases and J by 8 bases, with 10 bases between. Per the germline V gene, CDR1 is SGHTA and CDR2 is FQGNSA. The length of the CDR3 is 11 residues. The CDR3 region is CASSVYSGYTF. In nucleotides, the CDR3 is TGTGCCAGCAGTGTTTATTCGGGCTACACCTTC. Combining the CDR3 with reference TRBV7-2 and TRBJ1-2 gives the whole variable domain GAGVSQSPSNKVTEKGKDVELRCDPISGHTALYWYRQSLGQGLEFLIYFQGNSAPDKSGLPSDRFSAERTGGSVSTLTIQRTQQEDSAVYLCASSVYSGYTFGSGTRLTVV.

In DNA, the CDR3 is TGTGCCAGCAGCCTTAATCAGGGGGCCTACGAGCAGTACTTC. This gives the protein CASSLNQGAYEQYF. V is TRBV7-2 and J is TRBJ2-7; 7 bases are shared with TRBD1. The CDR3 is 14 residues long. CDR1 is SGHTA and CDR2 is FQGNSA in the germline V gene. J gave up 2 bases and V 5 bases, and 6 bases lay outside the gene matches.

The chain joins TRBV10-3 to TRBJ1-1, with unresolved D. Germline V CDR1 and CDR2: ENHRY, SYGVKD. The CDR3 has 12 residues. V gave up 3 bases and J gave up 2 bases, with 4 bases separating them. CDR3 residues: CAISEGNTEAFF. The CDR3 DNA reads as TGTGCCATCAGTGAAGGTAACACTGAAGCTTTCTTT.

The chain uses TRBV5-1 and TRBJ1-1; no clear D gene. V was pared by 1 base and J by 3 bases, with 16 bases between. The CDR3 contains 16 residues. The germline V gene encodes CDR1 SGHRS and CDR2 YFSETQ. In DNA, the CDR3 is TGCGCCAGCAGCTTGAGCCCCGAAATAGGATACACTGAAGCTTTCTTT. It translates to CASSLSPEIGYTEAFF.

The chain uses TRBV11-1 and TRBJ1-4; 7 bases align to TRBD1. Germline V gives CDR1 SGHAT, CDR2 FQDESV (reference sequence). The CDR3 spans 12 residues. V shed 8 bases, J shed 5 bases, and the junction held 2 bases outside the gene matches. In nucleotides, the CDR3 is TGTGCCAGCGGGACAGAGAATGAAAAACTGTTTTTT. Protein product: CASGTENEKLFF. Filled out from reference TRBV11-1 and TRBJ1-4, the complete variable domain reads EAEVAQSPRYKITEKSQAVAFWCDPISGHATLYWYRQILGQGPELLVQFQDESVVDDSQLPKDRFSAERLKGVDSTLKIQPAELGDSAMYLCASGTENEKLFFGSGTQLSVL.

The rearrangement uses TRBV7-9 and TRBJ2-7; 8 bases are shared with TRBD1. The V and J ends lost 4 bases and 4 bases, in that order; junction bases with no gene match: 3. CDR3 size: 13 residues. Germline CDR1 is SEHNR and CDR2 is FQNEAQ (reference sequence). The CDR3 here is CASSSGTGYEQYF. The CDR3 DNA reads TGTGCCAGCAGCTCCGGGACAGGTTACGAGCAGTACTTC.

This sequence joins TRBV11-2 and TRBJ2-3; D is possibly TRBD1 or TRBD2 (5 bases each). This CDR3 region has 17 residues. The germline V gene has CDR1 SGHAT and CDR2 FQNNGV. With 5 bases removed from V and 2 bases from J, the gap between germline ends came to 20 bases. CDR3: CASSNRGARGYTDTQYF. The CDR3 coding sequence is TGTGCCAGCAGCAACCGGGGAGCGAGGGGATACACAGATACGCAGTATTTT.

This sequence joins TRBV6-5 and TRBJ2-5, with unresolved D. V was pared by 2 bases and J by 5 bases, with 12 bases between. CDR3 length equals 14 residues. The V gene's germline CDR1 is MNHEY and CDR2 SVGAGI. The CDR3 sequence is CASSYGSLGETQYF. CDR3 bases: TGTGCCAGCAGTTACGGGTCGCTCGGGGAGACCCAGTACTTC.

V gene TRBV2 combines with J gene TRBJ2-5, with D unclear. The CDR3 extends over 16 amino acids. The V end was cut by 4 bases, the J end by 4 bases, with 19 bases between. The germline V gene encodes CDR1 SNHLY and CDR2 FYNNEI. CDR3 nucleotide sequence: TGTGCCAGCAGTGCCCAGATGAGAAGGGTTGGAGAGACCCAGTACTTC. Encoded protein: CASSAQMRRVGETQYF.

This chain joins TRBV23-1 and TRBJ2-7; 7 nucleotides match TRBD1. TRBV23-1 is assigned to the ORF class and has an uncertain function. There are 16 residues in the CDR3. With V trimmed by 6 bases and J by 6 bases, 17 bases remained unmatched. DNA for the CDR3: TGCGCCAGCAGCCCAAACCTCAGGGGGATTTGGGGCGAGCAGTACTTC. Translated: CASSPNLRGIWGEQYF.

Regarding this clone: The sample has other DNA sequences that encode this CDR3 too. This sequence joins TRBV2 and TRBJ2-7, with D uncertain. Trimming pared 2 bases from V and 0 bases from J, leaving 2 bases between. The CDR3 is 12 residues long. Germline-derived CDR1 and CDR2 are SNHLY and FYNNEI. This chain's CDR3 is CASSESSYEQYF. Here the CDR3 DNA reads TGTGCCAGCAGTGAAAGCTCCTACGAGCAGTACTTC. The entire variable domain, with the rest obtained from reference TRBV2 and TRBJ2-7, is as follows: EPEVTQTPSHQVTQMGQEVILRCVPISNHLYFYWYRQILGQKVEFLVSFYNNEISEKSEIFDDQFSVERPDGSNFTLKIRSTKLEDSAMYFCASSESSYEQYFGPGTRLTVT.

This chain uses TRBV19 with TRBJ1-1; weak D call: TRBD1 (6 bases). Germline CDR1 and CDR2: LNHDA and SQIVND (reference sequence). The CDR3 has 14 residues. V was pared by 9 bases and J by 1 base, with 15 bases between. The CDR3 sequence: CASRGGGQNTEAFF. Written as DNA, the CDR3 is TGTGCCAGCCGAGGGGGAGGGCAGAACACTGAAGCTTTCTTT.

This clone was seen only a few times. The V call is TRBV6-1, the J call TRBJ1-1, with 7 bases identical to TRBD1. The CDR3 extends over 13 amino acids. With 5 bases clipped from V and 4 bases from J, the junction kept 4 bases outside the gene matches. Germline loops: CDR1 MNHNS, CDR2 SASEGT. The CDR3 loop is CASSSQGGTEAFF. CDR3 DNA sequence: TGTGCCAGCAGTTCCCAGGGGGGCACTGAAGCTTTCTTT.